Shown below are 21 T cell receptor beta chains from a single sample sequenced in a study of OX40 agonist ivuxolimab in advanced cancers. Libraries came from the immunoSEQ multiplex PCR assay. The immuneACCESS repertoire file appears here via TCRdb, limited to in-frame rearrangements. These files lack a portion of the clones; in checked studies, under half of the deficit traces to unresolved V genes, and the cause of the others is not known. This sample lists about 46,000 clones; approximately 80% were detected once. Together, the top ten hold roughly 3% of the sample. The sequences come from CD4+ or CD8+ T cells sorted from blood, collected in a trial of the OX40 agonist ivuxolimab. All receptors derive from an adult with an advanced solid tumor such as melanoma, head and neck, liver or kidney cancer.

This clone appeared a few times. The CDR3 DNA reads TGCGCCAGCAGTTCTGGCCTACTGGACCGTACACCCTACAATGAGCAGTTCTTC. Its protein is CASSSGLLDRTPYNEQFF. The V and J genes are TRBV4-1 and TRBJ2-1; D remains unclear. The CDR3 is 18 amino acids. Germline V CDR1 and CDR2: MGHRA, YSYEKL. V lost 6 bases and J lost 2, with 23 bases in between.

J is TRBJ1-2 and V is TRBV29-1; D is undetermined. Germline V CDR1 and CDR2: SQVTM, ANQGSEA. The CDR3 length is 14 residues. The V and J ends lost 3 bases and 6 bases respectively, with 17 bases between them. The chain's CDR3 is CSVDEAAEGHGYTF. The CDR3, as DNA: TGCAGCGTTGATGAAGCCGCGGAGGGCCATGGCTACACCTTC.

This clone was seen only once. At one end, the junction sequence differs from germline, possibly due to a read error. This chain uses TRBV5-4 with TRBJ2-7; possibly TRBD2 for D (7 bases). The germline CDR1 and CDR2 sequences are SGHNT and YYREEE (reference sequence). This CDR3 spans 13 amino acids. CDR3 nucleotide sequence: TGCGCCAGCAGCGCGGGGGCGCCGGGTGAGCAGTACTTC. Amino acid sequence: CASSAGAPGEQYF. Full variable domain (missing parts from reference TRBV5-4 and TRBJ2-7): ETGVTQSPTHLIKTRGQQVTLRCSSQSGHNTVSWYQQALGQGPQFIFQYYREEENGRGNFPPRFSGLQFPNYSSELNVNALELDDSALYLCASSAGAPGEQYFGPGTRLTVT.

The chain joins TRBV18 to TRBJ2-7; D perhaps matches TRBD2 (6 bases). The CDR3 totals 14 residues. CDR1 is KGHSH, CDR2 LQKENI, per germline. V was pared by 0 bases and J by 2 bases, with 8 bases between. The CDR3 region is CASSPPAGTYEQYF. In DNA, the CDR3 is TGTGCCAGCTCACCACCTGCGGGGACCTACGAGCAGTACTTC.

The chain is built from TRBV5-1 and TRBJ2-2; D is unclear. Germline CDR1 is SGHRS and CDR2 is YFSETQ. The V end was cut by 1 base, the J end by 2 bases, with 12 bases between. The CDR3 runs 16 residues. This CDR3 is CASSLSPHLNTGELFF. The CDR3 DNA is TGCGCCAGCAGCTTGTCCCCGCATCTCAACACCGGGGAGCTGTTTTTT.

The chain is built from TRBV5-8 and TRBJ2-1; 12 positions match TRBD2. Germline loops: CDR1 SGHTS, CDR2 YDEGEE. With V trimmed by 4 bases and J by 7 bases, 9 bases remained unmatched. The CDR3 runs 16 residues. The chain's CDR3 is CASSEASGRAWNEQFF. The CDR3, as DNA: TGTGCCAGCAGCGAAGCTAGCGGGAGGGCCTGGAATGAGCAGTTCTTC.

The rearrangement joins TRBV6-1 to TRBJ1-2; maybe TRBD1 (6 bases). Per germline, CDR1 MNHNS and CDR2 SASEGT. The CDR3 contains 12 residues. V shed 2 bases and J shed 8 bases, with 9 bases lying between them. Written as DNA, the CDR3 is TGTGCCAGCAGTGAATCAGACAGGGGCTACACCTTC. It is translated as CASSESDRGYTF.

This clone was counted a few times. The gene calls are TRBV28 and TRBJ1-6; the D gene is possibly TRBD1 (5 bases). This CDR3 is 15 amino acids long. Looked up from germline, CDR1 is MDHEN and CDR2 is SYDVKM. The V end was cut by 3 bases, the J end by 7 bases, with 13 bases between. In DNA form, the CDR3 reads TGTGCCAGCAGTTTGCCGCAGGGCAGGAATTCACCCCTCCACTTT. Protein sequence: CASSLPQGRNSPLHF.

The rearrangement uses TRBV5-4 and TRBJ1-2, with D uncertain. CDR3 length equals 14 residues. V gave up 4 bases and J gave up 4 bases, with 14 bases separating them. Germline values: CDR1 SGHNT, CDR2 YYREEE (reference sequence). As DNA, the CDR3 is TGTGCCAGCAGCCTATACAGCCTTACCTATGGCTACACCTTC. It translates to CASSLYSLTYGYTF.

The J gene is TRBJ2-1, the V gene TRBV7-2; D may be TRBD2 (6 bases). Germline V gene lookup returns CDR1 SGHTA and CDR2 FQGNSA. CDR3 length equals 16 residues. Deletions cut 1 base from V and 6 bases from J, with 16 bases between. The CDR3 DNA sequence: TGTGCCAGCAGCTTAGTGGGGGGTACTAGCAGCAATGAGCAGTTCTTC. It translates to CASSLVGGTSSNEQFF.

The gene calls are TRBV7-6 and TRBJ2-3; possibly TRBD2 for D (6 bases). The CDR3 loop spans 15 amino acids. CDR1 and CDR2 from the germline V gene are SGHVS and FNYEAQ. V lost 1 base, J lost 2 bases, and 10 bases lay in between. The CDR3 region has the DNA TGTGCCAGCAGCTTAGTTGCGGGACTCACAGATACGCAGTATTTT. Its translation: CASSLVAGLTDTQYF.

The V call is TRBV18, the J call TRBJ2-7; D is unclear. Germline V CDR1 and CDR2: KGHSH, LQKENI. Trimming cost V 2 bases and J 6 bases, with 17 bases left between them. The CDR3 has 15 residues. CDR3 DNA sequence: TGTGCCAGCTCACCAGCTCCAGAATTGGTCCGCGAGCAGTACTTC. Amino acid sequence: CASSPAPELVREQYF.

V gene TRBV9 combines with J gene TRBJ1-1; D unresolved. Trimming removed 4 bases at V and 2 bases at J, with 9 bases between. Germline lookup yields CDR1 SGDLS and CDR2 YYNGEE. There are 13 residues in the CDR3. The CDR3 DNA follows: TGTGCCAGCAGCCCCCTGTTAAACACTGAAGCTTTCTTT. Its translation: CASSPLLNTEAFF. Drawing the rest from reference TRBV9 and TRBJ1-1, the complete variable domain is DSGVTQTPKHLITATGQRVTLRCSPRSGDLSVYWYQQSLDQGLQFLIQYYNGEERAKGNILERFSAQQFPDLHSELNLSSLELGDSALYFCASSPLLNTEAFFGQGTRLTVV.

The J gene is TRBJ2-1, the V gene TRBV21-1; the tabulated D call, TRBD2, remains unverified against the DNA. TRBV21-1 is assigned pseudogene status. This CDR3 is built from 17 residues. CDR3 in amino acids: CASSIEVRTSGRGEQFF. The CDR3 DNA sequence: TGTGCCAGCAGCATTGAGGTAAGGACTAGTGGGAGGGGTGAGCAGTTCTTC.

V usage is TRBV10-3 and J usage is TRBJ1-4; no reliable D call. The CDR3 runs 16 residues. CDR1 and CDR2 (germline): ENHRY, SYGVKD. The germline V and J ends were trimmed by 5 bases and 5 bases, with 18 bases remaining between them. CDR3 sequence: CAISRRESAQNEKLFF. The DNA of the CDR3 is TGTGCCATCAGTCGTAGGGAAAGCGCCCAGAATGAAAAACTGTTTTTT.

The V and J genes are TRBV20-1 and TRBJ2-5, with D unclear. This CDR3 comprises 10 residues. V was cut by 6 bases and J by 5 bases, with 7 bases left in between. The germline V gene has CDR1 DFQATT and CDR2 SNEGSKA (reference sequence). The CDR3 is CSAPRETQYF. The CDR3 DNA sequence: TGCAGTGCGCCCCGGGAGACCCAGTACTTC.

The V gene is TRBV30, the J gene TRBJ2-7, with 11 nucleotides matching TRBD2. Germline assignment: CDR1 GTSNPN and CDR2 SVGIG (reference sequence). The CDR3 extends over 12 amino acids. V lost 8 bases and J lost 3; bases outside the gene matches: 3. This chain's CDR3 is CALAGGIYEQYF. Written as DNA, the CDR3 is TGTGCCCTAGCGGGGGGTATCTACGAGCAGTACTTC.

The genes are TRBV4-1 and TRBJ1-5, with D unresolved. CDR3 length: 14 amino acids. Germline CDR1 reads MGHRA; CDR2 reads YSYEKL. Trimming took 1 base from V and 4 from J, leaving 8 bases between them. Here the CDR3 reads CASSQVSKNQPQHF. DNA for the CDR3: TGCGCCAGCAGCCAAGTTAGTAAAAATCAGCCCCAGCATTTT.

The V and J genes are TRBV11-2 and TRBJ1-2, with no clear D. V lost 3 bases to trimming and J lost 3 bases, with 8 bases between them. This CDR3 has 13 amino acids. Per germline, CDR1 SGHAT and CDR2 FQNNGV. CDR3 sequence reads: CASSFLGYYGYTF. The CDR3 DNA follows: TGTGCCAGCAGCTTCTTAGGCTACTATGGCTACACCTTC.

The gene calls are TRBV28 and TRBJ2-7, with D possibly called TRBD1 or TRBD2 (8 bases each). The germline gives CDR1 MDHEN, CDR2 SYDVKM. The CDR3 covers 16 residues. V gave up 7 bases and J gave up 5 bases, with 24 bases separating them. DNA for the CDR3: TGTGCCAGCATCCCCGGGGGGGGACAGGTAACAGACGAGCAGTACTTC. Its protein product is CASIPGGGQVTDEQYF.

This clone came up a few times. This chain uses TRBV5-4 with TRBJ2-1; 15 bases map to TRBD2. In germline, CDR1 is SGHNT, CDR2 YYREEE (reference sequence). V shed 3 bases, J shed 4 bases, and the junction held 8 bases outside the gene matches. This CDR3 is built from 18 residues. CDR3: CASSSYGLAGGRYNEQFF. Here the CDR3 DNA reads TGTGCCAGCAGCTCCTACGGACTAGCGGGAGGGCGATACAATGAGCAGTTCTTC. The whole variable domain, remainder taken from reference TRBV5-4 and TRBJ2-1, is ETGVTQSPTHLIKTRGQQVTLRCSSQSGHNTVSWYQQALGQGPQFIFQYYREEENGRGNFPPRFSGLQFPNYSSELNVNALELDDSALYLCASSSYGLAGGRYNEQFFGPGTRLTVL.